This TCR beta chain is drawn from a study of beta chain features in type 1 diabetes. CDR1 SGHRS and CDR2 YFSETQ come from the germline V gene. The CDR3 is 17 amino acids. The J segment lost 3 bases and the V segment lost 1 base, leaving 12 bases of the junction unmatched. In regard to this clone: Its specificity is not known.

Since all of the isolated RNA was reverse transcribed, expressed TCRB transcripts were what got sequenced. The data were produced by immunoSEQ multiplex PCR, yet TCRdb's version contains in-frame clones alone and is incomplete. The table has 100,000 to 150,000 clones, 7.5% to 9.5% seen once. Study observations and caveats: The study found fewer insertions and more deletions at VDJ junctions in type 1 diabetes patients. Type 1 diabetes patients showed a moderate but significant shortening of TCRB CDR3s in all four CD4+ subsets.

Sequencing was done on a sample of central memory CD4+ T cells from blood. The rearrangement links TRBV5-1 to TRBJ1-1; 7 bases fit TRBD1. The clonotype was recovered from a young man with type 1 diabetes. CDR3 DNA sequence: TGCGCCAGCAGCTTGACACAGGGGACGTTTAAGGACACTGAAGCTTTCTTT. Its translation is CASSLTQGTFKDTEAFF.